Described below is a single T cell receptor beta chain sequence and its context. Its antigen is not identified. The data derive from a study of shared clonotypes between healthy human individuals. General observations from the study: The authors expected sequencing depth to affect clonotype sharing among donors. The study found lower generation probabilities in non-shared clonotypes than in those shared by all four donors.

Trimming removed 6 bases from V and 6 bases from J; junction bases left unmatched: 15. The CDR3 length is 17 residues. Germline V lookup: CDR1 SNHLY, CDR2 FYNNEI. Splitting of each subset's genomic DNA was done evenly across several immunoSEQ plates. Some clones are missing from TCRdb's copy, which holds only in-frame ones; the method was immunoSEQ multiplex PCR. This table has about 700,000 clones, 92% appearing once. CD8 cells regarded as naive lacked CD45RO, were positively chosen for CCR7, and omitted terminally differentiated effector memory CD45RA+ cells. Recent vaccinations or acute infections were absent in the healthy HIV-negative adult donors.

The material sequenced was naive CD8+ T cells sorted from blood. This clonotype was sampled from a man aged 30 to 45 in good health. The V call is TRBV2, the J call TRBJ2-2; the match to TRBD2 covers 8 bases. The CDR3 protein is CASSSTGGGMAPGELFF. CDR3 nucleotide sequence: TGTGCCAGCAGCTCTACAGGCGGGGGGATGGCCCCCGGGGAGCTGTTTTTT.